A single sample gave rise to the 16 T cell receptor beta chains below, sequenced in a study of blood T cell repertoires in COVID-19. The protocol was immunoSEQ multiplex PCR, while the TCRdb copy is restricted to in-frame clones and leaves out a portion. The sample carries around 310,000 clones, roughly 86% recorded once. Sequenced input: PBMCs or T cells enriched from blood (not recorded which). The receptors derive from a young woman who had recovered from COVID-19.

This clone was detected only a few times. CDR3 region: CSVPDRTNTGELFF. The CDR3 DNA follows: TGCAGCGTTCCGGACAGGACGAACACCGGGGAGCTGTTTTTT. The chain links TRBV29-1 to TRBJ2-2; TRBD1 agrees at 7 bases. With V trimmed by 5 bases and J by 0 bases, 3 bases remained unmatched. This CDR3 has 14 residues. Per the germline V gene, CDR1 is SQVTM and CDR2 is ANQGSEA.

Comment on this clone: Compared with germline, one end of the junction differs, possibly owing to a read error. CDR3 nucleotide sequence: TGTGCCAGCAGCCTAGAGACTAGCGTACCGCAGTTCTTC. This translates into CASSLETSVPQFF. The genes are TRBV11-2 and TRBJ2-1, with 8 bases fitting TRBD2. Looked up from germline, CDR1 is SGHAT and CDR2 is FQNNGV. There are 13 residues in the CDR3. Drawing the rest from reference TRBV11-2 and TRBJ2-1, the complete variable domain is EAGVAQSPRYKIIEKRQSVAFWCNPISGHATLYWYQQILGQGPKLLIQFQNNGVVDDSQLPKDRFSAERLKGVDSTLKIQPAKLEDSAVYLCASSLETSVPQFFGPGTRLTVL.

The chain joins TRBV10-3 to TRBJ2-1; no clear D gene. The CDR3 extends over 11 amino acids. The V and J ends lost 4 bases and 7 bases respectively, with 5 bases between them. Germline V gene lookup returns CDR1 ENHRY and CDR2 SYGVKD. CDR3 loop: CAISVINEQFF. The CDR3 bases are TGTGCCATCAGTGTTATTAATGAGCAGTTCTTC.

V and J are TRBV15 and TRBJ2-1, with 9 bases lining up with TRBD2. J lost 4 bases, V lost 2 bases, and 6 bases had no gene match. The CDR3 has 16 amino acids. Germline-derived CDR1 and CDR2 are LNHNV and YYDKDF (reference sequence). CDR3 sequence (DNA): TGTGCCACCAGCAGACGCCTAGCGGGACTATACAATGAGCAGTTCTTC. This sequence encodes CATSRRLAGLYNEQFF. The variable domain in full, with the rest retrieved from reference TRBV15 and TRBJ2-1, is DAMVIQNPRYQVTQFGKPVTLSCSQTLNHNVMYWYQQKSSQAPKLLFHYYDKDFNNEADTPDNFQSRRPNTSFCFLDIRSPGLGDTAMYLCATSRRLAGLYNEQFFGPGTRLTVL.

This chain connects TRBV10-2 to TRBJ1-5, with D possibly matching TRBD1 (5 bases). Trimming pared 0 bases from V and 5 bases from J, leaving 8 bases between. The CDR3 is 14 residues long. Germline V gene data show CDR1 as WSHSY and CDR2 as SAAADI. Here the CDR3 reads CASSESSGDQPQHF. In DNA, the CDR3 is TGCGCCAGCAGTGAGTCGTCGGGGGATCAGCCCCAGCATTTT.

The gene calls are TRBV9 and TRBJ2-7; possible D gene TRBD2, 6 bases. Germline values: CDR1 SGDLS, CDR2 YYNGEE. Trimming left V 0 bases short and J 3 bases short, with 13 bases between. The CDR3 is 15 amino acids. The DNA of the CDR3 is TGTGCCAGCAGCGTAGGTCCTAGCGTCGACTACGAGCAGTACTTC. As protein: CASSVGPSVDYEQYF.

The chain combines TRBV5-4 with TRBJ2-1; 12 bases line up with TRBD2. The CDR3 contains 17 residues. Per germline, CDR1 SGHNT and CDR2 YYREEE (reference sequence). V shed 6 bases, J shed 0 bases, and the junction held 7 bases outside the gene matches. CDR3 residues: CASNGGLAGRSYNEQFF. CDR3 DNA sequence: TGTGCCAGCAACGGAGGACTAGCGGGGCGCTCCTACAATGAGCAGTTCTTC. The full variable domain, its missing parts supplied by reference TRBV5-4 and TRBJ2-1, is ETGVTQSPTHLIKTRGQQVTLRCSSQSGHNTVSWYQQALGQGPQFIFQYYREEENGRGNFPPRFSGLQFPNYSSELNVNALELDDSALYLCASNGGLAGRSYNEQFFGPGTRLTVL.

The chain has TRBV18 and TRBJ1-5, with unresolved D. Looked up from germline, CDR1 is KGHSH and CDR2 is LQKENI. The CDR3 has 12 amino acids. Trimming stripped 0 bases from V and 11 bases from J, with 8 bases between. The CDR3 DNA sequence: TGTGCCAGCTCACCACCTGAGGGTACCCAGCATTTT. Translating gives CASSPPEGTQHF.

The V gene is TRBV7-9, the J gene TRBJ1-1; D remains ambiguous. V lost 3 bases, J lost 0 bases, and 8 bases lay in between. This CDR3 contains 14 residues. Germline V gene sequence: CDR1 SEHNR, CDR2 FQNEAQ (reference sequence). The CDR3 DNA reads as TGTGCCAGCAGCTTGAGTGGTCTGAACACTGAAGCTTTCTTT. This encodes CASSLSGLNTEAFF.

The chain couples TRBV5-4 to TRBJ2-1; 9 bases match TRBD1. The V gene end was trimmed by 4 bases and the J gene end by 10 bases; junction bases not matched to a gene: 6. This CDR3 is 13 amino acids long. Germline lookup yields CDR1 SGHNT and CDR2 YYREEE (reference sequence). Here the CDR3 DNA reads TGTGCCAGCAGCAGGGACAGGGAAGGGGAGCAGTTCTTC. Translation: CASSRDREGEQFF.

Points on this clone: The junction shows a germline mismatch at one end, possibly a read error. This chain links TRBV7-7 with TRBJ2-7; 13 nucleotides align to TRBD2. The CDR3 runs to 15 residues. From germline, CDR1 is SSHAT and CDR2 FNYEAQ (reference sequence). CDR3 sequence: CASSVGLAGVYEQYF. In DNA, the CDR3 is TGTGCTAGCAGCGTAGGACTAGCGGGAGTTTACGAGCAGTACTTC.

The gene calls are TRBV28 and TRBJ1-2; D is perhaps TRBD1 (6 bases). The CDR3 extends over 12 amino acids. V dropped 9 bases and J dropped 7 bases, with 15 bases sitting between them. The germline V gene encodes CDR1 MDHEN and CDR2 SYDVKM. The CDR3 nucleotides are TGTGCCAGTACGACAGGTGAAGCTGGCTACACCTTC. This encodes CASTTGEAGYTF.

CDR3 residues: CASSLAGAFTEGNTIYF. The CDR3 coding sequence is TGCGCCAGCAGCTTGGCCGGAGCCTTCACCGAGGGAAACACCATATATTTT. The gene calls are TRBV5-1 and TRBJ1-3; D call uncertain. From germline, CDR1 is SGHRS and CDR2 YFSETQ. The CDR3 is 17 amino acids. The ends were cut back, 0 bases at V and 4 bases at J, with 17 bases in the middle. Full variable domain (missing parts from reference TRBV5-1 and TRBJ1-3): KAGVTQTPRYLIKTRGQQVTLSCSPISGHRSVSWYQQTPGQGLQFLFEYFSETQRNKGNFPGRFSGRQFSNSRSEMNVSTLELGDSALYLCASSLAGAFTEGNTIYFGEGSWLTVV.

The V gene is TRBV11-2, the J gene TRBJ2-1; 13 nucleotides agree with TRBD2. CDR3 length: 14 amino acids. CDR1 SGHAT and CDR2 FQNNGV come from the germline V gene. V shed 5 bases, J shed 13 bases, and the junction held 8 bases outside the gene matches. The CDR3 DNA follows: TGTGCCAGCAGCGGACTAGCGGGAGCGTATTTTCAGTTCTTC. Translated, it gives CASSGLAGAYFQFF.

The V and J genes are TRBV27 and TRBJ2-3; no firm D call. V was trimmed by 3 bases and J by 0 bases, leaving 10 bases between them. Germline CDR1 MNHEY, CDR2 SMNVEV (reference sequence). CDR3 size: 15 residues. The CDR3 DNA sequence: TGTGCCAGCAGTTTCATCGACTTTAGCACAGATACGCAGTATTTT. Its translation is CASSFIDFSTDTQYF.

The CDR3 nucleotides are TGTGCCAGTAGTATAGGTCGGGGGAACACTGAAGCTTTCTTT. Its translation is CASSIGRGNTEAFF. This rearrangement joins TRBV19 to TRBJ1-1; D not resolved. Per the germline V gene, CDR1 is LNHDA and CDR2 is SQIVND (reference sequence). CDR3 length: 14 amino acids. V shed 1 base and J shed 1 base, with 7 bases lying between them.